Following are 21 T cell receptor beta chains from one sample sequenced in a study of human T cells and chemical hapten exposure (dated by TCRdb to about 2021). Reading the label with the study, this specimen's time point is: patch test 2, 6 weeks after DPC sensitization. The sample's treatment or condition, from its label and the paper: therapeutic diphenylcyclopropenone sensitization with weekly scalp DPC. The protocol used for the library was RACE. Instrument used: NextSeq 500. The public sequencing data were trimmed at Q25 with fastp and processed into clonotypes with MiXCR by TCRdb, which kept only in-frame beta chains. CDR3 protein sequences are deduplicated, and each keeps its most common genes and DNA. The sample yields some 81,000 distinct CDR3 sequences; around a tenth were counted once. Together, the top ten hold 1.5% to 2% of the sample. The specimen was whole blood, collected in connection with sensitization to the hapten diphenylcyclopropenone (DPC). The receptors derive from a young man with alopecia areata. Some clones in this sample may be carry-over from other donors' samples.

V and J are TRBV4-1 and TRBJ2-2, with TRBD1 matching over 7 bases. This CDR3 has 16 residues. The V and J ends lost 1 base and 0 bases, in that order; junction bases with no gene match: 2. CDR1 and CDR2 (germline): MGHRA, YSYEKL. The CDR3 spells CASSQAQGANTGELFF. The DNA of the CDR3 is TGCGCCAGCAGCCAAGCTCAGGGGGCGAACACCGGGGAGCTGTTTTTT.

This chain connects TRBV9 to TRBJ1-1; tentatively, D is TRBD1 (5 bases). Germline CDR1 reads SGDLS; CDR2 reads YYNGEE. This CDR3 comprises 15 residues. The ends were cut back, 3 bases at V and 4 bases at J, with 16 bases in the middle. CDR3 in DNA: TGTGCCAGCAGCGCCCGGTTGGAGGGGACCACTGAAGCTTTCTTT. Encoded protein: CASSARLEGTTEAFF.

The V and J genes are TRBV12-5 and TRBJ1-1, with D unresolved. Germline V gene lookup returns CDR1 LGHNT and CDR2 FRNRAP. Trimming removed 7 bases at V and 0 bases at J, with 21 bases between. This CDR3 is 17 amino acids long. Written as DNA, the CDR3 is TGTGCTAGTGTTCCTCAGACACATTCACGCATGAACACTGAAGCTTTCTTT. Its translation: CASVPQTHSRMNTEAFF.

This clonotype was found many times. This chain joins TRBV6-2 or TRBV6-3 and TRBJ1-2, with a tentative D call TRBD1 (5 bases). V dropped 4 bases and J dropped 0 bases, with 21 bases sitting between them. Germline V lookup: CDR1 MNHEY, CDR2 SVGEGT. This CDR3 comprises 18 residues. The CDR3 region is CASSSHLDRQSANYGYTF. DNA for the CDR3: TGTGCCAGCAGTTCCCATTTGGATAGACAGTCAGCTAACTATGGCTACACCTTC.

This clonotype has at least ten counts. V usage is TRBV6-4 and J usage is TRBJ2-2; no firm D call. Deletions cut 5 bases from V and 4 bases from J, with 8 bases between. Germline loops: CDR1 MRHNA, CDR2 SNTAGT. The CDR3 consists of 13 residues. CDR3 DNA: TGTGCCAGCAGTCAAGAAGGCACCGGGGAGCTGTTTTTT. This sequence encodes CASSQEGTGELFF.

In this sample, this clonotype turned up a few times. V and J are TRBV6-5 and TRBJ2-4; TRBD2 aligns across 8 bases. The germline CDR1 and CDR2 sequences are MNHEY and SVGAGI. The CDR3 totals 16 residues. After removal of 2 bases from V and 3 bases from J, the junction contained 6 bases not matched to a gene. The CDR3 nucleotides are TGTGCCAGCAGTTACCGAGGTAGCGGGGACAAAAACATTCAGTACTTC. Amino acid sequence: CASSYRGSGDKNIQYF.

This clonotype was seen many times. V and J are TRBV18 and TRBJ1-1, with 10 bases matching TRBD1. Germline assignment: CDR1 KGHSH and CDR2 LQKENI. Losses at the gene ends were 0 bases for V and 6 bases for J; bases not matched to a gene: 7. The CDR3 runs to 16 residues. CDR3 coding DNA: TGTGCCAGCTCACCACCGGGTGGACAGGGGGTTCCTGAAGCTTTCTTT. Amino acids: CASSPPGGQGVPEAFF.

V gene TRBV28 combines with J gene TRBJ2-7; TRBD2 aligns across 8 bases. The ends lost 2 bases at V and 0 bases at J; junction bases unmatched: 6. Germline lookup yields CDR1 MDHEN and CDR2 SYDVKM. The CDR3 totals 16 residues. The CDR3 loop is CASSLPSGGRSYEQYF. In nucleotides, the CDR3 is TGTGCCAGCAGTTTACCGAGCGGGGGACGCTCCTACGAGCAGTACTTC.

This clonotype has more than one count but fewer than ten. The chain's CDR3 is CASSFGLLRDTQYF. Written as DNA, the CDR3 is TGTGCCAGCAGCTTCGGACTTCTGCGGGATACGCAGTATTTT. This rearrangement joins TRBV7-9 to TRBJ2-3; maybe TRBD2 (5 bases). Germline V gives CDR1 SEHNR, CDR2 FQNEAQ (reference sequence). V lost 3 bases and J lost 6, with 13 bases in between. The CDR3 loop spans 14 amino acids. The full variable domain, with the rest looked up from reference TRBV7-9 and TRBJ2-3, is DTGVSQNPRHKITKRGQNVTFRCDPISEHNRLYWYRQTLGQGPEFLTYFQNEAQLEKSRLLSDRFSAERPKGSFSTLEIQRTEQGDSAMYLCASSFGLLRDTQYFGPGTRLTVL.

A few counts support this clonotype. As DNA, the CDR3 is TGTGCCAGCAGCTCGTCAGGACAGGGACCCTACGAGCAGTACTTC. Translating gives CASSSSGQGPYEQYF. The gene calls are TRBV5-4 and TRBJ2-7; 8 bases map to TRBD1. Germline assignment: CDR1 SGHNT and CDR2 YYREEE (reference sequence). J was trimmed by 2 bases and V by 3 bases; bases with no gene match: 7. This CDR3 is built from 15 residues. Complete variable domain (other parts from reference TRBV5-4 and TRBJ2-7): ETGVTQSPTHLIKTRGQQVTLRCSSQSGHNTVSWYQQALGQGPQFIFQYYREEENGRGNFPPRFSGLQFPNYSSELNVNALELDDSALYLCASSSSGQGPYEQYFGPGTRLTVT.

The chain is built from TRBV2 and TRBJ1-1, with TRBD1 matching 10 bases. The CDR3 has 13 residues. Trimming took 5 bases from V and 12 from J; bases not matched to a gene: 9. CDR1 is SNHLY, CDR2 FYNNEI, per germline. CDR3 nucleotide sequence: TGTGCCAGCAGTATCAAAGGGACAGGGGAGTCTTTCTTT. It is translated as CASSIKGTGESFF.

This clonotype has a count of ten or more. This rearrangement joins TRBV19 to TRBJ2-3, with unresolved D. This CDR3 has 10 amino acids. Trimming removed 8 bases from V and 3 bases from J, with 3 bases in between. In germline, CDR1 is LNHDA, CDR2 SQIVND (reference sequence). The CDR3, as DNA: TGTGCCAGTGGGACAGATACGCAGTATTTT. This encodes CASGTDTQYF.

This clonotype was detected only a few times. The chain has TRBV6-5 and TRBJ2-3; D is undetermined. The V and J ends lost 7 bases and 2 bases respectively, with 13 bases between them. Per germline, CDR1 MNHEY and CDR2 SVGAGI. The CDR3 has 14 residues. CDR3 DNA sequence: TGTGCCAGCACCTACTCGGCTCTCACAGATACGCAGTATTTT. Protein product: CASTYSALTDTQYF.

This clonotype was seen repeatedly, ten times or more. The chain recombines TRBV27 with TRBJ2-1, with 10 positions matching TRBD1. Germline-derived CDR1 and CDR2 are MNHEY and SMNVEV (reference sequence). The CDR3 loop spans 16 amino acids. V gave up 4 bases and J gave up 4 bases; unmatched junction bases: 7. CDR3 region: CASSSRQGAKYNEQFF. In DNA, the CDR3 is TGTGCCAGCAGTTCACGACAGGGGGCTAAATACAATGAGCAGTTCTTC.

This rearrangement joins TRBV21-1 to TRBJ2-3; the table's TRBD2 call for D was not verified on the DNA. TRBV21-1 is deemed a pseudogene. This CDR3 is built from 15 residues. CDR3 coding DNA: TGTGCCAGCAGCGGGAGAGCGAGGGGCACAGATACGCAGTATTTT. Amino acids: CASSGRARGTDTQYF.

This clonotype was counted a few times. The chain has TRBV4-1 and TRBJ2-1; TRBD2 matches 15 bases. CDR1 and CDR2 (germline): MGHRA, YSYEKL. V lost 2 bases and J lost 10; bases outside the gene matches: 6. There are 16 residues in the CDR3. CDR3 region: CASSQRGLAGGQEQFF. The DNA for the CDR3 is TGCGCCAGCAGCCAACGCGGACTAGCGGGGGGGCAGGAGCAGTTCTTC.

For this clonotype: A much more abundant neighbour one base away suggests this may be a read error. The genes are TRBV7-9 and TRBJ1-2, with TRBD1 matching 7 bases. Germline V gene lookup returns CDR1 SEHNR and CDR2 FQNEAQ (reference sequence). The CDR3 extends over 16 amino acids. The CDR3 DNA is TGTGTCAGCAGCCAGGGGCGCGGGACAGTAAACTATGGCTACACCTTC. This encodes CVSSQGRGTVNYGYTF.

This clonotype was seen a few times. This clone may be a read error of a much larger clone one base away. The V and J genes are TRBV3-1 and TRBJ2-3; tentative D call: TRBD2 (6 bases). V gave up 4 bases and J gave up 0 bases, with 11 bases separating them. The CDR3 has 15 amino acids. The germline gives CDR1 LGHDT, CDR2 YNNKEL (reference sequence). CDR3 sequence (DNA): TGTGCCAGCAGCCGACTAGTGGAAAGCACAGATACGCAGTATTTT. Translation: CASSRLVESTDTQYF.

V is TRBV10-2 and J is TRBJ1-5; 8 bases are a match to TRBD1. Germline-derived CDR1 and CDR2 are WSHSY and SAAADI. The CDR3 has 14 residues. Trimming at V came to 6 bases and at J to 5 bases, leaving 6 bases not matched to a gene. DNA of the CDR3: TGCGCCAGCAGAGAAAAACAGGGGGATCAGCCCCAGCATTTT. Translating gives CASREKQGDQPQHF.

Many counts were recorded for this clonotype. CDR3 region: CASSLVFRLDADEQFF. CDR3 nucleotide sequence: TGTGCCAGCAGCTTAGTCTTCAGACTAGACGCGGATGAGCAGTTCTTC. The chain employs TRBV11-2 and TRBJ2-1, with TRBD2 as a possible D gene (6 bases). Germline V gene sequence: CDR1 SGHAT, CDR2 FQNNGV. Trimming shortened V by 1 base and J by 8 bases, and 18 bases separated the two germline ends. This CDR3 is built from 16 residues.

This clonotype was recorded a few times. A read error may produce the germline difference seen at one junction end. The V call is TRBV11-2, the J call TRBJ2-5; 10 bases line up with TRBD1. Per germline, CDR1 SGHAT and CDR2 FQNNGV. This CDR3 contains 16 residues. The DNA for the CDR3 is TGTGCCAGCAGCATAGACAGGGGGCTGAGAGAAGAGACCCAGTACTTC. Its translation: CASSIDRGLREETQYF.